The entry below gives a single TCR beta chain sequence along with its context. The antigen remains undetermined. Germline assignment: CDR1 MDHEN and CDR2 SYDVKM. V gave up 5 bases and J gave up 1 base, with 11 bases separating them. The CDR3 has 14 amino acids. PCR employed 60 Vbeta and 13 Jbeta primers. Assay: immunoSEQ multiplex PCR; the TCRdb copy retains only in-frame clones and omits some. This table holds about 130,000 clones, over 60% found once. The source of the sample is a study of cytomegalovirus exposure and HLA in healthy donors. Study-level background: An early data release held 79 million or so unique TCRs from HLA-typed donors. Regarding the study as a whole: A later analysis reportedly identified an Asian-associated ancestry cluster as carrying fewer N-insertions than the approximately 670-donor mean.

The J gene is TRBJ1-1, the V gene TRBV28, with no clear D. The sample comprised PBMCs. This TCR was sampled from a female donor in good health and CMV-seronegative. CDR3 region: CASSPAGGNTEAFF. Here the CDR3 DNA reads TGTGCCAGCAGTCCCGCAGGAGGGAACACTGAAGCTTTCTTT.